This record looks at one T cell receptor (beta chain) sequence and its context. Its cognate antigen has yet to be identified. Base qualities are not at hand, and no much larger clone is one base apart. TCRbeta CDR3 regions were amplified from genomic DNA using the immunoSEQ Assay, a bias-controlled multiplex PCR. In the paper's pipeline: The number of nucleated cells in each sample was estimated by amplification of reference gene primers within the assay. To quantify the absolute abundance of each unique TCRbeta CDR3 rearrangement, sequence reads were collapsed and filtered. For each sample, productive Simpson clonality was calculated as the square root of Simpson's diversity index across productive rearrangements. The table comes from immuneACCESS by way of TCRdb, which keeps in-frame sequences with V and J called. Part of the clones is missing from these tables; in studies checked, under half for an unresolved V gene and the rest for unknown reasons. The D gene and trimming were derived from the DNA, and the V and J assignments and clone size from that table. Here the sample has 360,000 or so clones; almost 90% occur a single time. In total, the top ten clones hold just over 1% of the sample.

In the prospective study, participants were about 18 to 95 years old, resided in 24 geographic areas of the United States, and were enrolled through a virtual design. Cohort assignment in the prospective study relied on participant-reported clinical history from a screening survey and a study questionnaire. A participant counted as exposed if, within 2 weeks of entering the study, that participant had been in contact with someone who had a PCR-confirmed or clinician-diagnosed COVID-19 case. Mobile phlebotomists in the prospective study collected whole blood, serum and a nasopharyngeal or oropharyngeal swab from every participant. Participants in the prospective study had the option to provide additional blood draws and questionnaires over a roughly 2-month period. Prospective study blood samples were shipped either frozen or at room temperature before DNA extraction. This record belongs to a study of blood T cell repertoires in COVID-19 (dated by TCRdb to the early 2020s). A note on the overall study: The collaborator samples originated in the United States, Italy and Spain and spanned the acute and convalescent phases of COVID-19. Where HLA class I and class II types were available, the types were taken from metadata supplied by the sample provider, not from assay-based typing. The material from the prospective study consisted of cDNA or gDNA derived from T cells, B-cell-depleted T cells, or PBMCs. Samples came from the ongoing ImmuneRACE study (first 160 participants) plus 1,254 subjects from 6 global collaborators. The repertoires were released in a freely available public database intended as a resource for research on the immune response to SARS-CoV-2. The dataset comprised deeply sampled blood TCRbeta repertoires from subjects exposed to, actively infected with, or recovered from COVID-19. Sample metadata almost always included a de-identified subject ID, COVID-19 status, age in years and sex. The full study reports these points: Clinical and demographic metadata were provided uncurated, with the amount varying by source and participant.

V is pared back by 4 bases and J by 0 bases, with 14 bases lying between the germline termini. CDR1 and CDR2 are read off the germline V gene as ENHRY and SYGVKD. From the cysteine up to the phenylalanine, the CDR3 has a length of 16 residues. The CDR3 DNA has 48 bases and is translated from base 1. The rearrangement joined TRBV10-3 to TRBJ2-3; tentative D gene TRBD2, with 6 bases matching. This receptor was identified in a woman in her thirties who had been exposed to COVID-19. Material for sequencing was PBMCs or T cells enriched from blood (not recorded which). The CDR3 in this case is CAISGMDGGSTDTQYF. The nucleotide sequence is given as TGTGCCATCAGTGGGATGGATGGGGGGAGCACAGATACGCAGTATTTT.